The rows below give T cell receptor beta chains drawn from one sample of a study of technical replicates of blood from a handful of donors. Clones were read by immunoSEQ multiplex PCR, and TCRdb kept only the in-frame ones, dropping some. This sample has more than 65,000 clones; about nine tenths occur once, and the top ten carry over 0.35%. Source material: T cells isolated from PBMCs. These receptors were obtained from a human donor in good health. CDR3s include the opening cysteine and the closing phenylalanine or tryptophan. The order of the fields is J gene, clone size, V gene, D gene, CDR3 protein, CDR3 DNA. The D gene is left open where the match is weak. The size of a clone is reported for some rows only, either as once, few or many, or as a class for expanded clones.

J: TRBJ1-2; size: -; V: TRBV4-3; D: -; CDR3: CASSQDITGNYGYTF; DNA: TGCGCCAGCAGCCAGGATATTACAGGAAACTATGGCTACACCTTC
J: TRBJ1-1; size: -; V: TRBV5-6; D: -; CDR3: CASSLVGRRHTEAFF; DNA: TGTGCCAGCAGCTTGGTGGGCCGACGGCACACTGAAGCTTTCTTT
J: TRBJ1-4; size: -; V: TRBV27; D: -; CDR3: CASSPEPTTNEKLFF; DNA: TGTGCCAGCAGTCCCGAGCCCACAACTAATGAAAAACTGTTTTTT
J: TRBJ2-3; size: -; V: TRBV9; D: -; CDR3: CASSGYRETDTQYF; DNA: TGTGCCAGCAGCGGATACAGGGAAACAGATACGCAGTATTTT
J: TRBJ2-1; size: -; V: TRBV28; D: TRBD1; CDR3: CASSLSAFWDSRMVNEQFF; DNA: TGTGCCAGCAGTTTATCTGCCTTTTGGGACAGTCGAATGGTCAATGAGCAGTTCTTC
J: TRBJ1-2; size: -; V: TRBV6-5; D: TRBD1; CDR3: CASSYGGQNYGYTF; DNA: TGTGCCAGCAGTTACGGGGGACAGAACTATGGCTACACCTTC
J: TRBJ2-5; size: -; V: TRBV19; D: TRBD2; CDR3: CASSFGGEETQYF; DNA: TGTGCCAGTAGTTTCGGGGGGGAAGAGACCCAGTACTTC
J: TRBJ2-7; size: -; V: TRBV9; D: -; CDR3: CASSVGTGNEQYF; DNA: TGTGCCAGCAGCGTAGGAACGGGAAACGAGCAGTACTTC
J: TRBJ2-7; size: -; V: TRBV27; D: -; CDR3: CASSLEPRLEQYF; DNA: TGTGCCAGCAGTTTAGAGCCAAGACTCGAGCAGTACTTC
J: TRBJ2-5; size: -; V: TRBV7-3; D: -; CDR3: CASSLGATVLETQYF; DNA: TGTGCCAGCAGCTTAGGTGCGACTGTTTTGGAGACCCAGTACTTC
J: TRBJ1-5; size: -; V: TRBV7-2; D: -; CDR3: CASSPHGGMSNQPQHF; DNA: TGTGCCAGCAGCCCACACGGAGGGATGAGCAATCAGCCCCAGCATTTT
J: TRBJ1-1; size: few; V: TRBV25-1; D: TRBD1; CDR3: CASRDRELPEAFF; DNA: TGTGCCAGCAGGGACAGGGAGCTGCCTGAAGCTTTCTTT
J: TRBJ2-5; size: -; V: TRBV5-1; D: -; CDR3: CASSLVQGSWETQYF; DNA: TGCGCCAGCAGCTTGGTGCAGGGTTCATGGGAGACCCAGTACTTC
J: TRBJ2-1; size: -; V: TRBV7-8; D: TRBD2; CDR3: CASIIGAGGEQFF; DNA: TGTGCCAGCATCATAGGAGCGGGAGGGGAGCAGTTCTTC
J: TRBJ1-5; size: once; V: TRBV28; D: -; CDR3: CASRSTNQPQHF; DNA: TGTGCCAGCAGATCGACAAATCAGCCCCAGCATTTT
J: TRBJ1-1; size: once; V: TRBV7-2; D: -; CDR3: CASSFSGAGNTEAFF; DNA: TGTGCCAGCAGCTTTTCAGGGGCGGGGAACACTGAAGCTTTCTTT
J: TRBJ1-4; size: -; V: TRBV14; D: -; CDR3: CASSQDLRGWSGNEKLFF; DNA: TGTGCCAGCAGCCAAGATCTTCGGGGGTGGTCGGGAAATGAAAAACTGTTTTTT
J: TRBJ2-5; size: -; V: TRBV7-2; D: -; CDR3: CASSHKLGHQETQYF; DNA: TGTGCCAGCAGCCACAAATTGGGCCACCAAGAGACCCAGTACTTC
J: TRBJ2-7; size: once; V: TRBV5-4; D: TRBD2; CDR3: CASSPATSGKAYEQYF; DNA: TGTGCCAGCAGCCCCGCGACTAGCGGGAAAGCCTACGAGCAGTACTTC
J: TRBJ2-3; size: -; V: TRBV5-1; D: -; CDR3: CASSFSDPAADTQYF; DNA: TGCGCCAGCAGCTTTAGCGATCCCGCAGCAGATACGCAGTATTTT
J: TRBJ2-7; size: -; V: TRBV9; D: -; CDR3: CASSGWGGQTEGTYEQYF; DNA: TGTGCCAGCAGCGGATGGGGGGGGCAGACCGAGGGCACCTACGAGCAGTACTTC
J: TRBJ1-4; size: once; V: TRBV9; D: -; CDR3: CASSEYGEKLFF; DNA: TGTGCCAGCAGCGAGTACGGGGAAAAACTGTTTTTT
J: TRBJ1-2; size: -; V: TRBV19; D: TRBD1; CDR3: CASSSPGQGHGYTF; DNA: TGTGCCAGTAGTTCACCAGGACAGGGGCACGGCTACACCTTC
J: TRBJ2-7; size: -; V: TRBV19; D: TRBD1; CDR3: CASSPGTEYEQYF; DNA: TGTGCCAGTAGTCCAGGGACAGAATACGAGCAGTACTTC
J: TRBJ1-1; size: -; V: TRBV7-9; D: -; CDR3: CASISPDIMLEAFF; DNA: TGTGCCAGCATTAGCCCGGACATAATGCTTGAAGCTTTCTTT
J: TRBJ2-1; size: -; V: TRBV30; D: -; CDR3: CAWGRFNNEQFF; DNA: TGTGCCTGGGGGAGGTTCAACAATGAGCAGTTCTTC
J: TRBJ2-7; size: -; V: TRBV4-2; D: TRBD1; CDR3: CASSRDSSYEQYF; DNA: TGTGCCAGCAGCCGGGACAGCTCCTACGAGCAGTACTTC
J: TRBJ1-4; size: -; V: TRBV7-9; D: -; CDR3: CASSGGPSNEKLFF; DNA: TGTGCCAGCTCTGGAGGGCCGTCTAATGAAAAACTGTTTTTT
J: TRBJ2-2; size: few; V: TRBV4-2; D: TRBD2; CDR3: CASSQETSWGMNTGELFF; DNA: TGTGCCAGCAGCCAGGAGACTAGCTGGGGAATGAACACCGGGGAGCTGTTTTTT
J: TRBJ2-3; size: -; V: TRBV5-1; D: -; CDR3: CASSFVRPTDTQYF; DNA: TGCGCCAGCAGCTTCGTCAGGCCCACAGATACGCAGTATTTT
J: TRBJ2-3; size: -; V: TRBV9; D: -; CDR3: CASSILDSSTDTQYF; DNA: TGTGCCAGCAGCATCTTGGACAGTAGCACAGATACGCAGTATTTT
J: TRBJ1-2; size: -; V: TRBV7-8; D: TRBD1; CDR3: CASSLWTGAIYGYTF; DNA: TGTGCCAGCAGCTTATGGACAGGGGCCATCTATGGCTACACCTTC
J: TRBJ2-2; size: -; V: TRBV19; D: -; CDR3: CASSISQGWGAGELFF; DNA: TGTGCCAGTAGTATATCCCAAGGTTGGGGGGCCGGGGAGCTGTTTTTT
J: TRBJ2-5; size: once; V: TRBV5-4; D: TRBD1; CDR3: CASSLGGAETQYF; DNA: TGTGCCAGCAGCTTAGGGGGCGCGGAGACCCAGTACTTC
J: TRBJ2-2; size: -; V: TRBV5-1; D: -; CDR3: CASSVYRAAINTGELFF; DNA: TGCGCCAGCAGCGTTTATAGAGCGGCGATTAACACCGGGGAGCTGTTTTTT
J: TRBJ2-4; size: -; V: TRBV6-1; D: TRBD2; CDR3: CASRPEREVKNIQYF; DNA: TGTGCCAGCAGGCCCGAGCGGGAGGTCAAAAACATTCAGTACTTC
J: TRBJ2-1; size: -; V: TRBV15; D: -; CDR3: CATSRGSPNNEQFF; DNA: TGTGCCACCAGCCGTGGGAGTCCCAACAATGAGCAGTTCTTC
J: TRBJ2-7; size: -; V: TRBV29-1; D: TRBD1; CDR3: CSVIYGTGAGEQYF; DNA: TGCAGCGTGATCTACGGGACAGGGGCGGGCGAGCAGTACTTC
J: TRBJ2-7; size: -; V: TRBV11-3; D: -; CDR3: CASSPLGATSYEQYF; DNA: TGTGCCAGCAGCCCCCTGGGCGCTACTTCCTACGAGCAGTACTTC